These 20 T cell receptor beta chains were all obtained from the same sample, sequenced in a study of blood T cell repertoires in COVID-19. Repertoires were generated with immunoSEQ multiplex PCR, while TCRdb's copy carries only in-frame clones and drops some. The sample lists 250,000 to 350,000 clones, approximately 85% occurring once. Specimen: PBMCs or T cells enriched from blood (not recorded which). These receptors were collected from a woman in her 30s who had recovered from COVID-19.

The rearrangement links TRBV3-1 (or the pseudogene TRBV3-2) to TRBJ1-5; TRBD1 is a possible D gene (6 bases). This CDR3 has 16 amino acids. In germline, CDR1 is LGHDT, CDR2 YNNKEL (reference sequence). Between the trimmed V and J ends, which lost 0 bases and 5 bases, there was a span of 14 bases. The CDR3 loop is CASSQDQGQGYQPQHF. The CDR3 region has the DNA TGTGCCAGCAGCCAAGACCAGGGGCAGGGTTATCAGCCCCAGCATTTT.

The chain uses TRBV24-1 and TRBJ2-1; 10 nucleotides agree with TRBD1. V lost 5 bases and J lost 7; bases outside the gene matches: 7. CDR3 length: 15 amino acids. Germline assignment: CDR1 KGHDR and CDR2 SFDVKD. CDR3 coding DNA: TGTGCCACCAGTGCTACGGGACAGGGGAATAATGAGCAGTTCTTC. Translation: CATSATGQGNNEQFF.

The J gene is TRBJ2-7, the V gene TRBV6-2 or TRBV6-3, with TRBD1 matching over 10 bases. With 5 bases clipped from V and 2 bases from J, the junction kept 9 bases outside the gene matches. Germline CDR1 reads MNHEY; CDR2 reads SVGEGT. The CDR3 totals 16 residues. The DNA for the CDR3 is TGTGCCAGCAGTACGAGGGACAGGGGAAGACCCTACGAGCAGTACTTC. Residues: CASSTRDRGRPYEQYF.

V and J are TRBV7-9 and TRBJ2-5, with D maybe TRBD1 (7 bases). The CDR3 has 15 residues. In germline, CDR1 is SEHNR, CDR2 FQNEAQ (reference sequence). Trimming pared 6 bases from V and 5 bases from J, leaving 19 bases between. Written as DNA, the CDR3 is TGTGCCAGCAGGCGAAAGGGGGCGGGATCGGAGACCCAGTACTTC. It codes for CASRRKGAGSETQYF. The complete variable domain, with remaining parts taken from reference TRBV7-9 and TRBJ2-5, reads DTGVSQNPRHKITKRGQNVTFRCDPISEHNRLYWYRQTLGQGPEFLTYFQNEAQLEKSRLLSDRFSAERPKGSFSTLEIQRTEQGDSAMYLCASRRKGAGSETQYFGPGTRLLVL.

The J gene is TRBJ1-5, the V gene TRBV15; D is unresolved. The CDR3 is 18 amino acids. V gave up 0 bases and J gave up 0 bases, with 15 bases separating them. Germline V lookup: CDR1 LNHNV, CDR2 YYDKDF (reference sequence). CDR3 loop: CATSRDPLGTYSNQPQHF. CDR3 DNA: TGTGCCACCAGCAGAGATCCACTGGGCACTTATAGCAATCAGCCCCAGCATTTT. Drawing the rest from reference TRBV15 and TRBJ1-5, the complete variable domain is DAMVIQNPRYQVTQFGKPVTLSCSQTLNHNVMYWYQQKSSQAPKLLFHYYDKDFNNEADTPDNFQSRRPNTSFCFLDIRSPGLGDTAMYLCATSRDPLGTYSNQPQHFGDGTRLSIL.

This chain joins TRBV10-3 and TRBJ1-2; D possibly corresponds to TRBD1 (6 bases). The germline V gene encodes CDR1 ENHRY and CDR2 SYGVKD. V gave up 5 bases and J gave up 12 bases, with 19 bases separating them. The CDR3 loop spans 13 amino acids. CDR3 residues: CAISPEVQGRDTF. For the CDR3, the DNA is TGTGCCATCAGTCCCGAGGTGCAGGGGCGTGACACCTTC.

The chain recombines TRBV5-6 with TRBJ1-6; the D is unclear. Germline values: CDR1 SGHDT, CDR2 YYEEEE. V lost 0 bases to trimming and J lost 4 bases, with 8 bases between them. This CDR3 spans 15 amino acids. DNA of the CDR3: TGTGCCAGCAGCTTGGAATACAGTTATAATTCACCCCTCCACTTT. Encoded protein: CASSLEYSYNSPLHF.

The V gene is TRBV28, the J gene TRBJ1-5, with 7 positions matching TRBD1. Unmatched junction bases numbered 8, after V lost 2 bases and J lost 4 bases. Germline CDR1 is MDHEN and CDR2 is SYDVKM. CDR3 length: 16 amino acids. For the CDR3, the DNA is TGTGCCAGCAGTTTAGACATCGGGACAGATAATCAGCCCCAGCATTTT. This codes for CASSLDIGTDNQPQHF.

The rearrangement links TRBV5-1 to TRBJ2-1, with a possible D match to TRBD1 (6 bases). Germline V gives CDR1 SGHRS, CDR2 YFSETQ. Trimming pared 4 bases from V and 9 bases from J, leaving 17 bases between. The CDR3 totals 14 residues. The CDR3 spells CASSGDIPNGEQFF. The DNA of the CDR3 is TGCGCCAGCAGCGGGGACATACCCAACGGTGAGCAGTTCTTC.

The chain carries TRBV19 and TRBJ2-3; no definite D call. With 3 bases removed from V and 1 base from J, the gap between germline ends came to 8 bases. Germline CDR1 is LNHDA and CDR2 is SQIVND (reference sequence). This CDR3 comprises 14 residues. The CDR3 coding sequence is TGTGCCAGTAGTATCCAACGGGGCACAGATACGCAGTATTTT. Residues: CASSIQRGTDTQYF. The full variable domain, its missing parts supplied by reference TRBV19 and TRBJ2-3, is DGGITQSPKYLFRKEGQNVTLSCEQNLNHDAMYWYRQDPGQGLRLIYYSQIVNDFQKGDIAEGYSVSREKKESFPLTVTSAQKNPTAFYLCASSIQRGTDTQYFGPGTRLTVL.

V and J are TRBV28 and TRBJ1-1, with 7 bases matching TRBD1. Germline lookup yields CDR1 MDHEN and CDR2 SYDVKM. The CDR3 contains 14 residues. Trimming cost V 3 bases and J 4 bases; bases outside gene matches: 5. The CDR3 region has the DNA TGTGCCAGCAGTTTCCCAGGGACAGCCACTGAAGCTTTCTTT. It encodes CASSFPGTATEAFF.

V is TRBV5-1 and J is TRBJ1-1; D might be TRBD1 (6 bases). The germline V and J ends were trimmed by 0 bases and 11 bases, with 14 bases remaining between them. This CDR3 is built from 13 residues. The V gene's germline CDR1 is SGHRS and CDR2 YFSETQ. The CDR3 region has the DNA TGCGCCAGCAGCTTGGAAGAGGGGGATACGGCTTTCTTT. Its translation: CASSLEEGDTAFF.

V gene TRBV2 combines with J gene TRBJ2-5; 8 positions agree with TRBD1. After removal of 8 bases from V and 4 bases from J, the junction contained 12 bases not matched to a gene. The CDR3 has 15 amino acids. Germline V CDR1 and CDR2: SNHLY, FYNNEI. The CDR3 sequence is CASGATGTGRETQYF. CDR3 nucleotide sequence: TGTGCCAGCGGCGCAACCGGGACAGGCAGAGAGACCCAGTACTTC.

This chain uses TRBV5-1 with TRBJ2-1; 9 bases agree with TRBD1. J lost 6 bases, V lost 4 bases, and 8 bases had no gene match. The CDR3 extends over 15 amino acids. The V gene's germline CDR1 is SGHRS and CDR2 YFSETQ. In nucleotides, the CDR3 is TGCGCCAGCAGCAGGGACAGGGCGGAATCCAATGAGCAGTTCTTC. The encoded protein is CASSRDRAESNEQFF.

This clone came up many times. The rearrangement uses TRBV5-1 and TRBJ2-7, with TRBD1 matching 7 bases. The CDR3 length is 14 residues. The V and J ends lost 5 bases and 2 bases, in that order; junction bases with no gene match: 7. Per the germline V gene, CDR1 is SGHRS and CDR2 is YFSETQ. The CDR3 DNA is TGCGCCAGCAGTTTGACAGGGACAGCCTACGAGCAGTACTTC. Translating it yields CASSLTGTAYEQYF.

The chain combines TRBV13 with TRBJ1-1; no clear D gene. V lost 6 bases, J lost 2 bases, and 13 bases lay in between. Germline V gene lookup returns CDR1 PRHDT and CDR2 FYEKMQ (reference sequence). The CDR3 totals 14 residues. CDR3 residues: CASSPQRVNTEAFF. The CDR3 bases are TGTGCCAGCAGTCCGCAGAGGGTAAACACTGAAGCTTTCTTT.

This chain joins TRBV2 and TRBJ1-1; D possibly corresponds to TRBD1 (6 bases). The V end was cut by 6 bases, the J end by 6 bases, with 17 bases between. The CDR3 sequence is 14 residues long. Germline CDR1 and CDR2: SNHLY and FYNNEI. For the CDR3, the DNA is TGTGCCAGCAGCGACAGGTCTGGGAGAGCTGAAGCTTTCTTT. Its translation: CASSDRSGRAEAFF.

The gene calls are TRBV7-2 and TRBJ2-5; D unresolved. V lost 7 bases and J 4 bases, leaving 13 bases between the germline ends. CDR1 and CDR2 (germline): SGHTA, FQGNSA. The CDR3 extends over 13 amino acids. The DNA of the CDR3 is TGTGCCAGCACCCCGGGTCGGAGAGAGACCCAGTACTTC. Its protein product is CASTPGRRETQYF.

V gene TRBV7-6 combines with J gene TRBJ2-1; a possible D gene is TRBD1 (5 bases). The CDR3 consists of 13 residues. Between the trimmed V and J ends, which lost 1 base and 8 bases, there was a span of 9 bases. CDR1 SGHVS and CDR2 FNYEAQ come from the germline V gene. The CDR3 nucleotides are TGTGCCAGCAGCTTAGAAGGGGCGGATGAGCAGTTCTTC. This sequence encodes CASSLEGADEQFF.

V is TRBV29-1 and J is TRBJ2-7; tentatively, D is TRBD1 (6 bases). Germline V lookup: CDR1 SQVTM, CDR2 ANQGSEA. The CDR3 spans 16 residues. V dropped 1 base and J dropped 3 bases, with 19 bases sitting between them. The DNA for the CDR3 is TGCAGCGTTGAAGGGGTTTTGGGACAAAAAAACTACGAGCAGTACTTC. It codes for CSVEGVLGQKNYEQYF.